This T cell receptor beta chain was identified in a study of OX40 agonist ivuxolimab in advanced cancers. Study-level information: Clinicians treated patients with ivuxolimab, an agonistic anti-OX40 (CD134) antibody. Antecedent anti-PD-1, anti-PD-L1 or anti-CTLA-4 therapy was permissible, with approximately 44% having received some.

The V gene lost 1 base and the J gene lost 1 base, with 16 bases spanning the gap. Germline assignment: CDR1 LGHNA and CDR2 YSLEER. The CDR3 has 17 amino acids. The investigators sampled blood at baseline, at cycle 4 day 1, and at cycle 7 day 1. Assay used: immunoSEQ multiplex PCR; TCRdb lists only in-frame clones, some missing. This table has about 67,000 clones, approximately 91% appearing once. The clonotype originates from an adult with an advanced solid tumor such as melanoma, head and neck, liver or kidney cancer. The sequenced sample was CD4+ or CD8+ T cells sorted from blood, obtained in a trial of the OX40 agonist ivuxolimab. The chain carries TRBV4-3 and TRBJ2-5, with a possible D match to TRBD1 (5 bases). The DNA of the CDR3 is TGCGCCAGCAGCCAAGCGACGGCTATGGGGCTCCAAGAGACCCAGTACTTC. This translates into CASSQATAMGLQETQYF.